This TCR beta chain derives from a study of follicular helper T cells after annual influenza vaccination. Study context: For some subjects, blood spans the 2013-2014, 2014-2015 and 2015-2016 annual vaccinations.

V lost 2 bases to trimming and J lost 0 bases, with 8 bases between them. CDR1 and CDR2 from the germline V gene are MNHEY and SVGAGI. This CDR3 comprises 15 residues. This table comes from immunoSEQ multiplex PCR, and its TCRdb copy is limited to in-frame clones, with some not included. The sample records some 14,000 clones, 78% being singletons. Stated time point: 2015-2016 season, pre-vaccination. Adults were given seasonal inactivated influenza vaccine, and blood CD4 subsets were sorted before and after vaccination. Excluded were substance abuse, HIV/AIDS, active cancer, immunomodulatory drugs and active illness.

The origin of this receptor is an adult who received the influenza vaccine. The source material was CXCR5- memory CD4+ T cells sorted from blood, sampled on the day of influenza vaccination. This chain uses TRBV6-5 with TRBJ2-1; D gene ambiguous. This CDR3 is CASSYDRSSYNEQFF. In nucleotides, the CDR3 is TGTGCCAGCAGTTACGACCGGAGCTCCTACAATGAGCAGTTCTTC.